The present T cell receptor (beta chain) was sequenced within a study of cytomegalovirus exposure and HLA in healthy donors. Study-level points and caveats: Reportedly, cytomegalovirus status was diagnosed with high sensitivity and specificity.

The PCR was carried out with 60 Vbeta primers and 13 Jbeta primers. Generated by immunoSEQ multiplex PCR, the TCRdb table keeps only in-frame clones and is missing some. The table has roughly 170,000 clones, roughly 84% seen once; the top ten hold approximately 1.6%. The CDR3 sequence is 14 residues long. With 0 bases removed from V and 6 bases from J, the gap between germline ends came to 14 bases. Per the germline V gene, CDR1 is GTSNPN and CDR2 is SVGIG (reference sequence). A remark on this clone: Its antigen is still unknown.

The J gene is TRBJ1-2, the V gene TRBV30; a possible D gene is TRBD1 (6 bases). The receptor was isolated from a male donor in good health and CMV-seronegative. Specimen: PBMCs. CDR3: CAWSVTRGVNGYTF. Written as DNA, the CDR3 is TGTGCCTGGAGTGTAACCAGGGGAGTCAATGGCTACACCTTC.